Sequencing of this T cell receptor (beta chain) was carried out in a study of T cells after yellow fever vaccination. This clonotype has a count of ten or more. TCRdb reprocessed the 5' RACE reads with MiXCR, giving one entry per CDR3 protein. The table includes around 65,000 distinct CDR3 sequences, approximately 5% detected once. The CDR3 spans 13 residues. CDR1 is SGHRS, CDR2 YFSETQ, per germline. The V and J ends lost 2 bases and 5 bases respectively, with 10 bases between them. The receptor's source is a man aged 18 to 29 who received the YFV17D yellow fever vaccine. Sequencing was performed on CD4+ T cells sorted from PBMCs, taken less than 16 days after the first yellow fever vaccination. The chain recombines TRBV5-1 with TRBJ1-2; a weak D match, TRBD1 (5 bases). The CDR3 region has the DNA TGCGCCAGCAGCTTCAGCAGACAGTATGGCTACACCTTC. Its translation: CASSFSRQYGYTF.